The 30 T cell receptor beta chains in this list originate from one sample, sequenced in a study of human T cells and chemical hapten exposure. TCRdb analysed the RACE reads with MiXCR anew, one entry per CDR3 protein. The data show around 150,000 distinct CDR3 sequences, around a quarter seen once. Time point here: patch test 3, about 24 weeks after DPC sensitization. Described treatment: therapeutic diphenylcyclopropenone sensitization with weekly scalp DPC. The sequencing here drew on whole blood, taken in connection with sensitization to the hapten diphenylcyclopropenone (DPC). These receptors all stem from a woman younger than 35 with alopecia areata. Some clones in this sample may be carry-over from other donors' samples.

The V call is TRBV7-2, the J call TRBJ2-5; TRBD1 aligns across 7 bases. Germline CDR1 is SGHTA and CDR2 is FQGNSA. V lost 3 bases and J lost 2; bases outside the gene matches: 3. This CDR3 has 14 amino acids. CDR3 DNA: TGTGCCAGCAGCTTGATGACAGGGCAAGAGACCCAGTACTTC. This sequence encodes CASSLMTGQETQYF.

Only a few counts were recorded for this clonotype. The chain is built from TRBV5-8 and TRBJ2-3; 11 bases map to TRBD2. Germline CDR1 is SGHTS and CDR2 is YDEGEE. V lost 2 bases and J lost 6; bases outside the gene matches: 11. This CDR3 has 17 residues. CDR3 loop: CASSLGYSGRATDTQYF. The CDR3 DNA reads TGTGCCAGCAGCTTAGGGTATAGCGGGAGGGCGACGGATACGCAGTATTTT.

This clonotype was observed a few times. This chain links TRBV7-9 with TRBJ2-7; D is undetermined. The CDR3 length is 12 residues. V was clipped by 3 bases and J by 2 bases, with 5 bases between them. The germline V gene has CDR1 SEHNR and CDR2 FQNEAQ (reference sequence). CDR3 amino acids: CASSFNTYEQYF. CDR3 bases: TGTGCCAGCAGCTTTAATACCTACGAGCAGTACTTC.

This clonotype was recorded at least ten times. The chain uses TRBV7-2 and TRBJ2-3; 9 positions match TRBD2. CDR3 length: 18 residues. Germline V gene data show CDR1 as SGHTA and CDR2 as FQGNSA. V was clipped by 5 bases and J by 0 bases; unmatched bases: 12. DNA of the CDR3: TGTGCCAGCAGCAAAAGGAGCGGGAGGTGGATTAGCACAGATACGCAGTATTTT. This encodes CASSKRSGRWISTDTQYF.

This clonotype turned up a few times. The chain joins TRBV7-8 to TRBJ2-7; D perhaps matches TRBD1 (5 bases). The V end lost 1 base, the J end lost 6 bases, and 10 bases lay between the germline ends. The germline gives CDR1 SGHVS, CDR2 FQNEAQ. The CDR3 has 13 amino acids. The CDR3 sequence is CASSLGTITEQYF. The CDR3 DNA reads TGTGCCAGCAGCTTAGGGACAATCACCGAGCAGTACTTC.

J is TRBJ1-5 and V is TRBV6-2 or TRBV6-3, with D possibly TRBD1 on 6 matching bases. CDR3 length: 15 amino acids. CDR1 and CDR2 from the germline V gene are MNHEY and SVGEGT. The V gene lost 2 bases and the J gene lost 3 bases, with 11 bases spanning the gap. Written as DNA, the CDR3 is TGTGCCAGCAGTTACAGTACAGGGCCCAATCAGCCCCAGCATTTT. It yields the protein CASSYSTGPNQPQHF.

This sequence joins TRBV28 and TRBJ2-1; the match to TRBD2 covers 10 bases. There are 17 residues in the CDR3. Losses at the gene ends were 4 bases for V and 5 bases for J; bases not matched to a gene: 11. Per germline, CDR1 MDHEN and CDR2 SYDVKM. The DNA for the CDR3 is TGTGCCAGCAGTTCCGGCGCTACTAGCGGGACTAACAATGAGCAGTTCTTC. This codes for CASSSGATSGTNNEQFF.

V gene TRBV10-3 combines with J gene TRBJ1-1; D might be TRBD1 (5 bases). Trimming took 7 bases from V and 1 from J, leaving 10 bases between them. This CDR3 region has 13 residues. Germline V gives CDR1 ENHRY, CDR2 SYGVKD. The CDR3 is CAIKGRANTEAFF. The CDR3 nucleotides read TGTGCCATCAAGGGCAGGGCGAACACTGAAGCTTTCTTT.

The rearrangement links TRBV6-2 or TRBV6-3 to TRBJ1-2, with D perhaps matching TRBD1 (5 bases). CDR3 length equals 15 residues. Trimming shortened V by 0 bases and J by 3 bases, and 11 bases separated the two germline ends. From germline, CDR1 is MNHEY and CDR2 SVGEGT. CDR3 amino acids: CASSYSWGLDYGYTF. The DNA of the CDR3 is TGTGCCAGCAGTTACTCCTGGGGGTTGGACTATGGCTACACCTTC.

Only a few counts were recorded for this clonotype. V usage is TRBV30 and J usage is TRBJ2-7; D is unresolved. Trimming cost V 0 bases and J 4 bases, with 4 bases left between them. The CDR3 is 11 residues long. In germline, CDR1 is GTSNPN, CDR2 SVGIG (reference sequence). The CDR3 here is CAWSVRYEQYF. The CDR3 DNA is TGTGCCTGGAGTGTGAGATACGAGCAGTACTTC.

The chain combines TRBV29-1 with TRBJ2-7; 9 positions match TRBD1. Germline CDR1 SQVTM, CDR2 ANQGSEA. Unmatched junction bases numbered 6, after V lost 6 bases and J lost 6 bases. The CDR3 is 12 amino acids. The DNA for the CDR3 is TGCAGCGTAGGTACAGGGGGCGGCGAGCAGTACTTC. This gives the protein CSVGTGGGEQYF.

The chain uses TRBV29-1 and TRBJ1-1; D is perhaps TRBD1 (5 bases). The CDR3 is made up of 11 amino acids. Germline loops: CDR1 SQVTM, CDR2 ANQGSEA. The ends were cut back, 8 bases at V and 4 bases at J, with 11 bases in the middle. The CDR3 loop is CSMTVITEAFF. CDR3 coding DNA: TGCAGCATGACAGTAATCACTGAAGCTTTCTTT.

This clonotype was seen only a few times. Here the CDR3 reads CTSSQHYEQYF. In nucleotides, the CDR3 is TGCACCAGCAGCCAGCACTACGAGCAGTACTTC. This chain links TRBV1 with TRBJ2-7. TRBV1 constitutes a pseudogene. The CDR3 runs 11 residues.

V is TRBV6-2 or TRBV6-3 and J is TRBJ2-2; D assignment may be TRBD1 or TRBD2 (5 bases each). Germline V CDR1 and CDR2: MNHEY, SVGEGT. The CDR3 covers 16 residues. V shed 5 bases and J shed 4 bases, with 17 bases lying between them. DNA for the CDR3: TGTGCCAGCAGTAGGGGTGGGAGCCTCAGCACCGGGGAGCTGTTTTTT. Amino acids: CASSRGGSLSTGELFF.

The chain employs TRBV18 and TRBJ1-2; 7 bases align to TRBD1. CDR1 is KGHSH and CDR2 is LQKENI in the germline V gene. The CDR3 has 14 amino acids. V shed 5 bases, J shed 1 base, and the junction held 4 bases outside the gene matches. The CDR3 DNA follows: TGTGCCAGCTCATCGGACAGGAATAACTATGGCTACACCTTC. It translates to CASSSDRNNYGYTF.

This chain uses TRBV12-3 or TRBV12-4 with TRBJ1-3, with 10 bases matching TRBD1. V dropped 6 bases and J dropped 2; count of bases not matched to a gene: 4. The CDR3 runs to 15 residues. Here the CDR3 reads CASSPGQGPGNTIYF. The CDR3 DNA sequence: TGTGCCAGCAGCCCGGGACAGGGGCCTGGAAACACCATATATTTT.

This chain connects TRBV14 to TRBJ2-1, with 11 bases lining up with TRBD2. Unmatched junction bases numbered 10, after V lost 3 bases and J lost 9 bases. This CDR3 is built from 16 residues. Germline V gene data show CDR1 as SGHDN and CDR2 as FVKESK. Here the CDR3 reads CASSHPLAGDRSEQFF. CDR3 in DNA: TGTGCCAGCAGCCATCCACTAGCGGGAGATCGGAGTGAGCAGTTCTTC.

The chain carries TRBV5-1 and TRBJ2-1; 9 nucleotides match TRBD2. V lost 8 bases and J lost 5; bases outside the gene matches: 8. This CDR3 is built from 14 residues. CDR1 SGHRS and CDR2 YFSETQ come from the germline V gene. The CDR3 nucleotides read TGCGCCAGTAGACCTTTAGCGGGGGACAATGAGCAGTTCTTC. Translating gives CASRPLAGDNEQFF.

This clonotype was seen ten or more times. The V and J genes are TRBV7-2 and TRBJ1-2; D gene unclear. The CDR3 runs 12 residues. Trimming stripped 5 bases from V and 1 base from J, with 5 bases between. The germline CDR1 and CDR2 sequences are SGHTA and FQGNSA. This chain's CDR3 is CASSRINYGYTF. The DNA of the CDR3 is TGTGCCAGCAGCCGTATTAACTATGGCTACACCTTC.

The V gene is TRBV20-1, the J gene TRBJ2-7; TRBD2 matches 15 bases. The CDR3 consists of 15 residues. Germline CDR1 reads DFQATT; CDR2 reads SNEGSKA (reference sequence). V lost 5 bases, J lost 0 bases, and 2 bases stayed unmatched. DNA for the CDR3: TGCAGTGCTCGGACTAGCGGGAGGGTCTCCTACGAGCAGTACTTC. Encoded protein: CSARTSGRVSYEQYF.

The genes are TRBV29-1 and TRBJ1-4; no clear D gene. Germline CDR1 and CDR2: SQVTM and ANQGSEA. This CDR3 is 12 amino acids long. The V end was cut by 7 bases, the J end by 0 bases, with 6 bases between. CDR3 amino acids: CSGSATNEKLFF. CDR3 sequence (DNA): TGCAGCGGGTCTGCAACTAATGAAAAACTGTTTTTT.

The chain recombines TRBV3-1 with TRBJ2-1, with D perhaps TRBD2 (5 bases). CDR3 length: 14 residues. CDR1 and CDR2 (germline): LGHDT, YNNKEL (reference sequence). With 4 bases removed from V and 5 bases from J, the gap between germline ends came to 12 bases. The CDR3 sequence is CASSPFPGDNEQFF. In nucleotides, the CDR3 is TGTGCCAGCAGCCCGTTCCCCGGGGACAATGAGCAGTTCTTC.

The CDR3 bases are TGCGCCAGCAGCCAAGGGATGGGCGAGCAGTACTTC. Its protein product is CASSQGMGEQYF. The chain uses TRBV4-1 and TRBJ2-7; D not resolved. Germline CDR1 MGHRA, CDR2 YSYEKL. The CDR3 has 12 amino acids. With 1 base removed from V and 6 bases from J, the gap between germline ends came to 7 bases.

The gene calls are TRBV27 and TRBJ2-7; 7 positions match TRBD2. The CDR3 contains 16 residues. In germline, CDR1 is MNHEY, CDR2 SMNVEV (reference sequence). The J segment lost 2 bases and the V segment lost 5 bases, leaving 12 bases of the junction unmatched. CDR3 in DNA: TGTGCCAGCAGTGGATCGGGGCCTAGCGGTACCTACGAGCAGTACTTC. It codes for CASSGSGPSGTYEQYF.

This chain links TRBV24-1 with TRBJ2-3, with no clear D. CDR1 KGHDR and CDR2 SFDVKD come from the germline V gene. V lost 4 bases and J 8 bases, leaving 15 bases between the germline ends. CDR3 size: 14 residues. The CDR3 loop reads CATSERPRFSTQYF. The CDR3 nucleotides are TGTGCCACCAGTGAAAGACCGCGCTTCAGTACGCAGTATTTT.

The V and J genes are TRBV29-1 and TRBJ1-1; D is undetermined. This CDR3 has 15 residues. Germline V lookup: CDR1 SQVTM, CDR2 ANQGSEA. Trimming cost V 0 bases and J 0 bases, with 11 bases left between them. CDR3 residues: CSVEETRTVNTEAFF. CDR3 DNA: TGCAGCGTTGAAGAAACACGGACGGTGAACACTGAAGCTTTCTTT.

The rearrangement uses TRBV12-3 or TRBV12-4 and TRBJ2-4, with D perhaps TRBD1 or TRBD2 (5 bases each). The CDR3 is made up of 13 amino acids. Trimming stripped 2 bases from V and 7 bases from J, with 9 bases between. Here the CDR3 DNA reads TGTGCCAGCAGTTTACTGGGACGGAACATTCAGTACTTC. It specifies CASSLLGRNIQYF.

This clonotype was seen more than once but under ten times. The chain recombines TRBV9 with TRBJ2-1, with 9 bases that match TRBD1. The CDR3 covers 15 residues. After removal of 4 bases from V and 7 bases from J, the junction contained 9 bases not matched to a gene. The germline gives CDR1 SGDLS, CDR2 YYNGEE. CDR3 DNA: TGTGCCAGCAGCAAAGGACAGGGGCATAGGAATGAGCAGTTCTTC. Protein: CASSKGQGHRNEQFF.

About this clonotype itself: An end of the junction does not agree with germline; a read error may underlie this. The rearrangement joins TRBV7-8 to TRBJ1-6; the D is unclear. The germline gives CDR1 SGHVS, CDR2 FQNEAQ. This CDR3 spans 15 amino acids. In DNA, the CDR3 is TGTGCGAGCAGCTTAGCGCCAGGAGAGAATTCACCCCTCCACTTT. Translating it yields CASSLAPGENSPLHF.

CDR3 protein: CASSYMHPGELFF. For the CDR3, the DNA is TGTGCCAGCAGTTACATGCACCCCGGGGAGCTGTTTTTT. The rearrangement links TRBV6-5 to TRBJ2-2; no clear D. In germline, CDR1 is MNHEY, CDR2 SVGAGI. This CDR3 is built from 13 residues. Trimming removed 2 bases at V and 6 bases at J, with 7 bases between.